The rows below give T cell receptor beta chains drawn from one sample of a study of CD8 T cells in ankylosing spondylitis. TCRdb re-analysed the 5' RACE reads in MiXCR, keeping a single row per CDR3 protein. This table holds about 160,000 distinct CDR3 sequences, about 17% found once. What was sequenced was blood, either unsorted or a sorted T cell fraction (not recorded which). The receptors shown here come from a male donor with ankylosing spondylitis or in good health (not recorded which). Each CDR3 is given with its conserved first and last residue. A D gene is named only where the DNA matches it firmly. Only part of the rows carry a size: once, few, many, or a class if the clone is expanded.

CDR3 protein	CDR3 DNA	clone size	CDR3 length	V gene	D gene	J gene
CSAAGGSRRVEKLFF	TGCAGTGCTGCCGGGGGTTCGCGGCGGGTTGAAAAACTGTTTTTT	many	15	TRBV20-1	.	TRBJ1-4
CASSLGQGGTETFF	TGTGCCAGCAGTTTGGGACAGGGAGGGACTGAAACTTTCTTT	.	14	TRBV28	TRBD1	TRBJ1-1
CSVAGQGGRTGELFF	TGCAGCGTTGCCGGACAGGGCGGAAGGACCGGGGAGCTGTTTTTT	many	15	TRBV29-1	TRBD1	TRBJ2-2
CASSQGAQGNQPQHF	TGTGCCAGCAGCCAGGGGGCGCAGGGCAATCAGCCCCAGCATTTT	many	15	TRBV4-2	.	TRBJ1-5
CAWRGDWEGAFF	TGTGCCTGGAGGGGCGATTGGGAGGGAGCTTTCTTT	.	12	TRBV30	.	TRBJ1-1
CTSSLGGADTQYF	TGTACCAGCAGTCTCGGAGGAGCAGATACGCAGTATTTT	.	13	TRBV12-3/TRBV12-4	.	TRBJ2-3
CASSQESTSYNEQFF	TGTGCCAGCAGCCAAGAATCGACTAGTTACAATGAGCAGTTCTTC	few	15	TRBV3-1	.	TRBJ2-1
CASSSGEDKLFF	TGCGCCAGCAGTTCAGGGGAGGACAAACTGTTTTTT	many	12	TRBV5-1	.	TRBJ1-4
CASSYRMGPLVYNEQFF	TGTGCCAGCAGTTACCGGATGGGACCTCTAGTGTACAATGAGCAGTTCTTC	once	17	TRBV6-2/TRBV6-3	.	TRBJ2-1
CASSPRKKFGDWDTEAFF	TGTGCCAGCTCACCGAGAAAGAAATTCGGAGATTGGGACACTGAAGCTTTCTTT	.	18	TRBV18	.	TRBJ1-1
CASSLDFAETQYF	TGCGCCAGCAGCTTGGATTTTGCGGAGACCCAGTACTTC	.	13	TRBV5-1	.	TRBJ2-5
CASSPRMGREKGGELFF	TGTGCCAGCAGTCCCCGGATGGGGCGGGAGAAGGGCGGGGAGCTGTTTTTT	.	17	TRBV12-3/TRBV12-4	TRBD2	TRBJ2-2
CATSDYTGTPNQPQHF	TGTGCCACCAGTGATTACACCGGGACACCTAATCAGCCCCAGCATTTT	.	16	TRBV24-1	.	TRBJ1-5
CASIGDPNTGELFF	TGTGCCAGCATAGGAGACCCGAACACCGGGGAGCTGTTTTTT	many	14	TRBV2	.	TRBJ2-2
CASSSTSGRPSNQETQYF	TGCGCCAGCAGCTCGACTAGCGGGAGGCCTTCAAATCAAGAGACCCAGTACTTC	many	18	TRBV5-1	TRBD2	TRBJ2-5
CASSPTGINTDTQYF	TGCGCCAGCAGTCCGACAGGGATCAACACAGATACGCAGTATTTT	.	15	TRBV5-1	TRBD1	TRBJ2-3
CASGRLGSGANVLTF	TGTGCCAGCGGTCGTCTGGGTTCTGGGGCCAACGTCCTGACTTTC	few	15	TRBV9	.	TRBJ2-6
CASSLDGTGRSGANVLTF	TGCGCCAGCAGCTTGGATGGGACAGGTAGATCAGGGGCCAACGTCCTGACTTTC	.	18	TRBV5-1	TRBD1	TRBJ2-6
CSARVKVDEQFF	TGCAGTGCTAGAGTGAAGGTAGATGAGCAGTTCTTC	many	12	TRBV20-1	.	TRBJ2-1
CASSLRTGGDTGELFF	TGCGCCAGCAGCCTTCGGACAGGGGGCGACACCGGGGAGCTGTTTTTT	many	16	TRBV4-1	TRBD1	TRBJ2-2
CASSLDRASYEQYF	TGCGCCAGCAGCTTGGACAGGGCTTCCTACGAGCAGTACTTC	few	14	TRBV5-1	.	TRBJ2-7
CASSTSSMSNEQFF	TGTGCCAGCAGCACTAGTAGTATGAGCAATGAGCAGTTCTTC	.	14	TRBV7-3	.	TRBJ2-1
CSVEVWTGGKNIQYF	TGCAGCGTTGAAGTTTGGACAGGGGGCAAAAACATTCAGTACTTC	.	15	TRBV29-1	TRBD1	TRBJ2-4
CASRRGSGSHEQYF	TGTGCCAGCAGGCGAGGGTCCGGGAGCCACGAGCAGTACTTC	.	14	TRBV6-5	.	TRBJ2-7
CASSQGLAGGGDTQYF	TGCGCCAGCAGCCAAGGACTAGCGGGAGGAGGAGATACGCAGTATTTT	many	16	TRBV5-1	TRBD2	TRBJ2-3
CASNELRTDTQYF	TGTGCCAGCAACGAACTCCGCACAGATACGCAGTATTTT	many	13	TRBV7-8	.	TRBJ2-3
CASRGTGAYNEQFF	TGTGCCAGCAGAGGGACGGGAGCCTACAATGAGCAGTTCTTC	.	14	TRBV7-2	.	TRBJ2-1
CASSLLRASDQPQHF	TGTGCCAGCAGCTTACTTCGGGCTTCTGATCAGCCCCAGCATTTT	.	15	TRBV7-2	.	TRBJ1-5
CASSPQDRNEQFF	TGTGCCAGCAGCCCACAGGACCGGAATGAGCAGTTCTTC	many	13	TRBV7-7	.	TRBJ2-1
CASSFSRGAYNEQFF	TGTGCCAGCAGTTTCTCCAGGGGGGCCTACAATGAGCAGTTCTTC	many	15	TRBV28	.	TRBJ2-1
CASRPAGGRRNEQFF	TGTGCCAGCAGACCAGCAGGGGGCCGCCGCAATGAGCAGTTCTTC	.	15	TRBV28	TRBD1	TRBJ2-1
CASSFAGTSSYEQYF	TGTGCCAGCAGCTTCGCCGGGACCTCCTCCTACGAGCAGTACTTC	once	15	TRBV5-5	.	TRBJ2-7
CASSLAGGPDTGELFF	TGTGCCAGCAGCTTAGCGGGAGGGCCTGACACCGGGGAGCTGTTTTTT	.	16	TRBV7-9	TRBD2	TRBJ2-2
CASSPGLASEKLFF	TGTGCCAGCAGCCCAGGGTTGGCAAGTGAAAAACTGTTTTTT	many	14	TRBV12-3/TRBV12-4	.	TRBJ1-4
CASSRLRQPTDTQYF	TGTGCCAGCAGCCGATTGCGGCAACCCACAGATACGCAGTATTTT	.	15	TRBV3-1	.	TRBJ2-3
CASSLNGVGPYEQYF	TGTGCCAGCAGTTTAAACGGGGTAGGTCCCTACGAGCAGTACTTC	many	15	TRBV27	.	TRBJ2-7
CASKTGTSPGELFF	TGTGCCAGTAAAACCGGGACTAGTCCCGGGGAGCTGTTTTTT	many	14	TRBV19	TRBD2	TRBJ2-2
CSAAEHNTEAFF	TGCAGTGCCGCGGAGCATAACACTGAAGCTTTCTTT	few	12	TRBV20-1	.	TRBJ1-1
CSARSPSSYNEQFF	TGCAGTGCTAGATCGCCTAGCTCCTACAATGAGCAGTTCTTC	many	14	TRBV20-1	.	TRBJ2-1
CASSSGTGETYGYTF	TGCGCCAGCAGTTCCGGGACAGGAGAGACCTATGGCTACACCTTC	.	15	TRBV5-1	TRBD1	TRBJ1-2
CARSRARNTEAFF	TGTGCCAGATCCAGGGCGCGGAACACTGAAGCTTTCTTT	few	13	TRBV10-3	.	TRBJ1-1
CATSDTGTSASTDTQYF	TGTGCCACCAGTGACACCGGGACTAGCGCCAGCACAGATACGCAGTATTTT	few	17	TRBV24-1	TRBD2	TRBJ2-3
CASSSQRTGLLEQYF	TGTGCCAGCAGTTCACAACGGACAGGGCTATTGGAGCAGTACTTC	.	15	TRBV28	TRBD1	TRBJ2-7
CASSSPAGVVNEQFF	TGTGCCAGCAGTTCCCCGGCGGGAGTTGTCAATGAGCAGTTCTTC	.	15	TRBV28	TRBD2	TRBJ2-1
CASSSGQGYGYTF	TGTGCCAGCAGCTCCGGACAGGGCTATGGCTACACCTTC	many	13	TRBV11-1	TRBD1	TRBJ1-2
CASSQPKTGATSGANVLTF	TGCGCCAGCAGCCAACCCAAGACAGGGGCCACCTCTGGGGCCAACGTCCTGACTTTC	many	19	TRBV23-1	TRBD1	TRBJ2-6